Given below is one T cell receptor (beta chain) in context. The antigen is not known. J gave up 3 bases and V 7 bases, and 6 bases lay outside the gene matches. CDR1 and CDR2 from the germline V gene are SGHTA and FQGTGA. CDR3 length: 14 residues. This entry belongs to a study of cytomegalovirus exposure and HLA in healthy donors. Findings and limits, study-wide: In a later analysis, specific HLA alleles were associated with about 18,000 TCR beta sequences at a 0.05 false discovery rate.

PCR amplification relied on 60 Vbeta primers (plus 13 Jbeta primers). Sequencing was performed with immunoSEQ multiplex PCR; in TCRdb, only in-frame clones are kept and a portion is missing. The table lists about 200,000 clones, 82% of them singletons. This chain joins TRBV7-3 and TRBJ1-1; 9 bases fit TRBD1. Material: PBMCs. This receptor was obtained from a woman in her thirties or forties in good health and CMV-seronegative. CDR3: CASTKDRGDTEAFF. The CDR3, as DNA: TGTGCCAGCACCAAGGACAGGGGCGACACTGAAGCTTTCTTT.